This TCR beta chain was sequenced for a study of regulatory T cells in long-lasting Graves disease. Time point given: newly diagnosed GD, antithyroid drugs for less than 3 months. After RNA was extracted from PBMCs, the TCR library was made from it. A volume of approximately 9.8 milliliters of peripheral blood was collected in EDTA tubes. Study-wide points: Under persistent disease, TRBV28, TRBJ1-2 and TRBJ2-5 were used preferentially.

The sample holds a few counts of this clonotype. Its antigen remains unknown. Library construction for TCR beta used iRepertoire HTBI primers and Arm-PCR of CDR3 regions. One entry per CDR3 protein, called by TCRdb with MiXCR from the multiplex PCR reads. The table records some 330,000 distinct CDR3 sequences, roughly 10% of them present only once. Losses at the gene ends were 0 bases for V and 4 bases for J; bases not matched to a gene: 6. There are 16 residues in the CDR3. Germline lookup yields CDR1 SGHTA and CDR2 FQGNSA. The same sample was also studied in work on T cells in Graves' hyperthyroidism and ophthalmopathy. As that report states: Separating ophthalmopathy from stable hyperthyroidism was achieved by a 13 V-J model.

The chain combines TRBV7-2 with TRBJ1-2; 9 positions match TRBD1. This clonotype was obtained from a woman in her late teens or twenties with Graves disease. Specimen: peripheral blood mononuclear cells (PBMCs), collected at new diagnosis, from a patient treated with antithyroid drugs. The CDR3 region has the DNA TGTGCCAGCAGCTTAGCCCCGGGACAGGGAAGCTATGGCTACACCTTC. Amino acids: CASSLAPGQGSYGYTF.